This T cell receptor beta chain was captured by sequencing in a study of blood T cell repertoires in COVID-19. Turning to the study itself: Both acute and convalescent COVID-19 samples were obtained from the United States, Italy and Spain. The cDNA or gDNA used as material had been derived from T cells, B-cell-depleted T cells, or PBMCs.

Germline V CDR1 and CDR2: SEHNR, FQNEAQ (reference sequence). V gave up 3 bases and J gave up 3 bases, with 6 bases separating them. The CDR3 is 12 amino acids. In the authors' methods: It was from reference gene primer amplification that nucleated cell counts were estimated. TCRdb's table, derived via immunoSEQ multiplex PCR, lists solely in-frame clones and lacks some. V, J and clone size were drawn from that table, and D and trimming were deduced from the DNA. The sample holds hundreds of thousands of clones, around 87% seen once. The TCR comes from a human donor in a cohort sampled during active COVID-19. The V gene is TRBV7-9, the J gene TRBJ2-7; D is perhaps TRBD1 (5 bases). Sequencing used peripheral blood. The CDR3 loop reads CASSFTGYEQYF. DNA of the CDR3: TGTGCCAGCAGCTTTACAGGCTACGAGCAGTACTTC.